Below, 4 T cell receptor beta chains from the same sample are listed, as sequenced in a study of liver allograft versus peripheral blood T cells. Study context: Recipients' peripheral blood supplied the T cell receptor repertoires against which those in transplanted livers were compared.

TCRdb redid the calling of the reads with MiXCR, one entry per CDR3 protein. The table has 900 to 1,200 distinct CDR3 sequences, 15% to 20% seen once; the top ten hold more than 65%. The receptors here all came from a human patient who had a liver transplant. Some T cells may be provided by the graft donor.

The chain recombines TRBV28 with TRBJ1-1, with D maybe TRBD1 (6 bases). In germline, CDR1 is MDHEN, CDR2 SYDVKM. This CDR3 is 15 amino acids long. Trimming pared 5 bases from V and 0 bases from J, leaving 13 bases between. Here the CDR3 DNA reads TGTGCCAGCAGTCTAACGGACAGCTTGAACACTGAAGCTTTCTTT. Its protein product is CASSLTDSLNTEAFF.

This clonotype was seen at least ten times. The chain employs TRBV19 and TRBJ1-1; D is unresolved. The ends were cut back, 5 bases at V and 6 bases at J, with 13 bases in the middle. This CDR3 comprises 13 residues. From germline, CDR1 is LNHDA and CDR2 SQIVND (reference sequence). DNA of the CDR3: TGTGCCAGTAGTCCCCATAACGGGGCTGAAGCTTTCTTT. Encoded protein: CASSPHNGAEAFF.

In its sample, this clonotype ranks as medium-sized (0.01 to 0.1%). This chain uses TRBV27 with TRBJ1-5, with 10 bases fitting TRBD1. Germline CDR1 and CDR2: MNHEY and SMNVEV (reference sequence). The CDR3 spans 18 residues. Trimming at V came to 6 bases and at J to 0 bases, leaving 11 bases not matched to a gene. The CDR3 DNA follows: TGTGCCAGCAGGCGCTCGACAGGGGGCTCCTATAGCAATCAGCCCCAGCATTTT. Encoded protein: CASRRSTGGSYSNQPQHF.

In its sample, this clonotype is medium-sized. The J gene is TRBJ1-2, the V gene TRBV28; possible D gene TRBD1, 5 bases. Germline V gene lookup returns CDR1 MDHEN and CDR2 SYDVKM. This CDR3 spans 14 amino acids. V dropped 7 bases and J dropped 7 bases, with 19 bases sitting between them. The chain's CDR3 is CASTPNWGSGGYTF. CDR3 nucleotide sequence: TGTGCCAGCACCCCGAATTGGGGGTCAGGTGGCTACACCTTC.